These T cell receptor beta chains were read from a single sample in a study of OX40 agonist ivuxolimab in advanced cancers. Profiling relied on immunoSEQ multiplex PCR, and the TCRdb table lists in-frame clones only, not all of them. The sample has under 15,000 clones; around 80% are singletons. The sequenced sample was CD4+ or CD8+ T cells sorted from blood, obtained in a trial of the OX40 agonist ivuxolimab. The receptor set was obtained from an adult with an advanced solid tumor such as melanoma, head and neck, liver or kidney cancer. The CDR3 runs from the conserved cysteine through the conserved F or W. The D gene is left open where the match is weak. The size entry is marked missing in some rows and otherwise reads once, few, many or a size class.

clone_size,d_call,j_call,v_call,cdr3_nt,cdr3_aa
.,TRBD1,TRBJ1-1,TRBV15,TGTGCCACCAGCAGAGATCGTCGTTCGGACAGGGGAGGCACTGAAGCTTTCTTT,CATSRDRRSDRGGTEAFF
.,.,TRBJ1-2,TRBV9,TGTGCCAGCAGCCCCTTTATTCAGGGGAACTATGGCTACACCTTC,CASSPFIQGNYGYTF
.,TRBD2,TRBJ2-3,TRBV9,TGTGCCAGCGGACCTAGCGGAAGAACTAGCACAGATACGCAGTATTTT,CASGPSGRTSTDTQYF
few,TRBD1,TRBJ2-3,TRBV9,TGTGCCAGCAGCGCCCTGGGACAGTGGTATTTT,CASSALGQWYF
.,.,TRBJ1-5,TRBV9,TGTGCCAGCAGCCCAAACAGGGGCAATCAGCCCCAGCATTTT,CASSPNRGNQPQHF
few,TRBD1,TRBJ2-7,TRBV11-3,TGTGCCAGCAGCTCGGGACAGGACCGAGCGGAAGAGCAGTACTTC,CASSSGQDRAEEQYF
.,.,TRBJ2-7,TRBV6-5,TGTGCCAGCAGTCTAGGAAATTCCTACGAGCAGTACTTC,CASSLGNSYEQYF
.,.,TRBJ1-6,TRBV18,TGTGCCAGCTCACCACGGGGGACGAGAAATTCACCCCTCCACTTT,CASSPRGTRNSPLHF
.,.,TRBJ2-7,TRBV19,TGTGCCAGTAGTATTGGTCCACCCGGCTACGAGCAGTACTTC,CASSIGPPGYEQYF
.,.,TRBJ2-1,TRBV10-3,TGTGCCATCATGATCCCCGGGGGCGCCAATGAGCAGTTCTTC,CAIMIPGGANEQFF
.,.,TRBJ2-2,TRBV7-9,TGTGCCAGCAGCTTAAGAGCCGAGGGGGGCACCGGGGAGCTGTTTTTT,CASSLRAEGGTGELFF
.,.,TRBJ1-1,TRBV4-1,TGCGCCAGCAGTTCAGGGCCGGGCACTGAAGCTTTCTTT,CASSSGPGTEAFF
.,.,TRBJ2-5,TRBV2,TGTGCCAGCACGGACCCCCGGAAGGAGGAGACCCAGTACTTC,CASTDPRKEETQYF
.,.,TRBJ2-7,TRBV5-6,TGTGCCAGCAGCCCCGGGTGGGGAGCCTACGAGCAGTACTTC,CASSPGWGAYEQYF
.,TRBD2,TRBJ2-5,TRBV9,TGTGCCAGCAGCCCCGAGGGGTCGGGACTAGCGGAAGAGACCCAGTACTTC,CASSPEGSGLAEETQYF
.,TRBD1,TRBJ1-3,TRBV28,TGTGCCAGCAGTCACGGGACAGGGGTTATCTCTGGAAACACCATATATTTT,CASSHGTGVISGNTIYF
medium-sized,TRBD1,TRBJ2-2,TRBV29-1,TGCAGCGTTGTGGGACAGTCCGGGGAGCTGTTTTTT,CSVVGQSGELFF
.,.,TRBJ2-1,TRBV7-3,TGTGCCAGCAGCTTAACGGGCGGGATTGAGCAGTTCTTC,CASSLTGGIEQFF
.,TRBD1,TRBJ2-7,TRBV6-5,TGTGCCAGCAGTTATTCGGACAGGGGGGCCTACGAGCAGTACTTC,CASSYSDRGAYEQYF
.,.,TRBJ2-3,TRBV7-8,TGTGCCAGCAGCCCCACTCCCCTGAACACAGATACGCAGTATTTT,CASSPTPLNTDTQYF
.,TRBD2,TRBJ2-7,TRBV7-3,TGTGCCAGCAGCTTAGGGGCGGGAGGGTCCTACGAGCAGTACTTC,CASSLGAGGSYEQYF
.,.,TRBJ1-1,TRBV9,TGTGCCAGCAGCCCCCACGGGGGCACTGAAGCTTTCTTT,CASSPHGGTEAFF
.,TRBD1,TRBJ1-2,TRBV19,TGTGCCACCCGGGACAGGCCCACTCAGGGCTACACCTTC,CATRDRPTQGYTF
.,.,TRBJ1-5,TRBV9,TGTGCCAGCAGCCGGACTGGGGGTAGCAATCAGCCCCAGCATTTT,CASSRTGGSNQPQHF
.,.,TRBJ2-5,TRBV4-2,TGTGCCAGCAGCCATCCAGAAGAGACCCAGTACTTC,CASSHPEETQYF
.,TRBD2,TRBJ2-3,TRBV6-5,TGCGCGGTTGGGCAGGGACTAAGTGATACGCAGTATTTT,CAVGQGLSDTQYF
.,TRBD2,TRBJ2-1,TRBV10-3,TGTGCCATCAGTGAGGGGGGGGACCTCTACAATGAGCAGTTCTTC,CAISEGGDLYNEQFF
.,.,TRBJ2-2,TRBV4-1,TGCGCCAGCAGCCAGGGGGCCGACGGGGAGCTGTTTTTT,CASSQGADGELFF
.,TRBD2,TRBJ2-1,TRBV9,TGTGCCAGTGGGACTAGCGGAGACAATGAGCAGTTCTTC,CASGTSGDNEQFF
.,.,TRBJ1-4,TRBV11-1,TGTGCCAGCAGCTTAGGGGAAGCGGAGGAAAAACTGTTTTTT,CASSLGEAEEKLFF
.,.,TRBJ2-1,TRBV5-1,TGCGCCAGCAGCTTGCGGCCAGGCGGAGTCAATGAGCAGTTCTTC,CASSLRPGGVNEQFF
.,.,TRBJ2-7,TRBV5-5,TGTGCCAGCAGCTTAGTTGAGAGACTCTACGAGCAGTACTTC,CASSLVERLYEQYF
.,TRBD2,TRBJ2-1,TRBV19,TGTGCCAGTAGTATAAGCGGGAGGGAGGGTGAGCAGTTCTTC,CASSISGREGEQFF
.,TRBD2,TRBJ2-1,TRBV5-8,TGTGCCAGCGTAAAGAGCGGGAGGGCCTTAAATGAGCAGTTCTTC,CASVKSGRALNEQFF
once,TRBD2,TRBJ2-7,TRBV10-2,TGCGCCAGCAGTGAGTCGTTAAAAAGCGGGAGCGGTTACGAGCAGTACTTC,CASSESLKSGSGYEQYF
.,.,TRBJ1-2,TRBV2,TGTGCCAGCGGTTCACAGTTAGGGGCTTTTGACGGCTACACCTTC,CASGSQLGAFDGYTF
.,.,TRBJ1-1,TRBV2,TGTGCCAGCAACGTCGGGACTCAGGATGAGTCCCTGAACACTGAAGCTTTCTTT,CASNVGTQDESLNTEAFF
.,.,TRBJ1-1,TRBV7-3,TGTGCCAGCAGCCCCGGCGGCACTGAAGCTTTCTTT,CASSPGGTEAFF
once,TRBD2,TRBJ2-3,TRBV6-1,TGTGCCAGCAGGTCGGGGGGTAGCACAGATACGCAGTATTTT,CASRSGGSTDTQYF
.,TRBD2,TRBJ2-3,TRBV9,TGTGCCAGCAGCGTAGGGCTAGCGGATGGGGATACGCAGTATTTT,CASSVGLADGDTQYF
.,.,TRBJ2-7,TRBV4-1,TGCGCCAGCAGCCAAGATTCCCTGGGGGCCACCTACGAGCAGTACTTC,CASSQDSLGATYEQYF